A single sample is the source of the 27 T cell receptor beta chains below, sequenced in a study of cytomegalovirus exposure and HLA in healthy donors. 13 Jbeta primers and 60 Vbeta primers were used for the PCR. Libraries were prepared by immunoSEQ multiplex PCR; TCRdb keeps only in-frame clonotypes and omits some of them. The table records 150,000 to 180,000 clones, approximately 80% of them present only once. Sample: PBMCs. The receptor set was obtained from a woman between 40 and 50 years old in good health and CMV-seropositive.

This chain joins TRBV19 and TRBJ2-1, with 11 bases lining up with TRBD2. With 6 bases clipped from V and 10 bases from J, the junction kept 8 bases outside the gene matches. Germline CDR1 LNHDA, CDR2 SQIVND (reference sequence). This CDR3 is built from 14 residues. CDR3 protein: CASRLAGAPMEQFF. The CDR3 region has the DNA TGTGCCAGTAGACTAGCGGGGGCCCCGATGGAGCAGTTCTTC.

The V call is TRBV5-6, the J call TRBJ2-6; tentatively, D is TRBD1 (6 bases). The V and J ends lost 0 bases and 0 bases respectively, with 10 bases between them. The CDR3 is 17 amino acids. Germline V gene sequence: CDR1 SGHDT, CDR2 YYEEEE. CDR3 amino acids: CASSLGTESSGANVLTF. DNA for the CDR3: TGTGCCAGCAGCTTGGGGACAGAGAGCTCTGGGGCCAACGTCCTGACTTTC. Variable domain in full (rest from reference TRBV5-6 and TRBJ2-6): DAGVTQSPTHLIKTRGQQVTLRCSPKSGHDTVSWYQQALGQGPQFIFQYYEEEERQRGNFPDRFSGHQFPNYSSELNVNALLLGDSALYLCASSLGTESSGANVLTFGAGSRLTVL.

The chain carries TRBV5-1 and TRBJ2-1, with TRBD2 matching over 7 bases. The germline V gene has CDR1 SGHRS and CDR2 YFSETQ. The junction had 10 bases not matched to a gene; V was cut back by 4 bases and J by 6 bases. The CDR3 has 15 amino acids. CDR3 sequence (DNA): TGCGCCAGCAGCACTTTAGGCGGGGGTAGCAATGAGCAGTTCTTC. Residues: CASSTLGGGSNEQFF.

This clone came up once. V is TRBV13 and J is TRBJ2-7; 9 nucleotides align to TRBD1. Trimming took 5 bases from V and 6 from J; bases not matched to a gene: 8. This CDR3 region has 14 residues. Germline V gene lookup returns CDR1 PRHDT and CDR2 FYEKMQ (reference sequence). The CDR3 region is CASSRGQGTREQYF. The CDR3 region has the DNA TGTGCCAGCAGCCGCGGACAGGGGACACGCGAGCAGTACTTC.

This clone was seen a handful of times. The chain joins TRBV29-1 to TRBJ2-7, with TRBD2 as a possible D gene (5 bases). CDR1 is SQVTM, CDR2 ANQGSEA, per germline. The CDR3 spans 14 residues. V was clipped by 4 bases and J by 2 bases, with 15 bases between them. The CDR3 reads CSVAGVLGPYEQYF. The DNA for the CDR3 is TGCAGCGTTGCCGGGGTATTGGGCCCCTACGAGCAGTACTTC.

This clone has only one observation. This rearrangement joins TRBV5-4 to TRBJ1-1, with 9 bases fitting TRBD1. The ends lost 2 bases at V and 5 bases at J; junction bases unmatched: 13. Germline V CDR1 and CDR2: SGHNT, YYREEE (reference sequence). CDR3 length: 17 residues. The CDR3: CASSFGLRDRARTEAFF. The CDR3 DNA is TGTGCCAGCAGCTTTGGCCTAAGGGACAGGGCTCGAACTGAAGCTTTCTTT.

The genes are TRBV5-6 and TRBJ1-1; 8 bases agree with TRBD1. The CDR3 extends over 13 amino acids. After removal of 4 bases from V and 9 bases from J, the junction contained 8 bases not matched to a gene. Germline lookup yields CDR1 SGHDT and CDR2 YYEEEE. CDR3 loop: CASSRTRDRQAFF. The CDR3 DNA sequence: TGTGCCAGCAGCCGAACCCGGGACAGGCAAGCTTTCTTT.

The chain carries TRBV7-9 and TRBJ1-1; D not resolved. Trimming removed 1 base at V and 0 bases at J, with 9 bases between. CDR1 is SEHNR, CDR2 FQNEAQ, per germline (reference sequence). This CDR3 comprises 15 residues. CDR3 bases: TGTGCCAGCAGCTTAGAAAAGGGAGTGAACACTGAAGCTTTCTTT. Translating gives CASSLEKGVNTEAFF.

The J gene is TRBJ2-1, the V gene TRBV19; D gene uncertain. The CDR3 has 14 residues. Germline V gene lookup returns CDR1 LNHDA and CDR2 SQIVND (reference sequence). Trimming stripped 3 bases from V and 7 bases from J, with 13 bases between. The chain's CDR3 is CASSISRMRNEQFF. For the CDR3, the DNA is TGTGCCAGTAGTATTTCCCGGATGAGGAATGAGCAGTTCTTC.

The chain couples TRBV6-1 to TRBJ1-1, with D hard to call. The germline CDR1 and CDR2 sequences are MNHNS and SASEGT. The germline V and J ends were trimmed by 4 bases and 2 bases, with 14 bases remaining between them. This CDR3 is 15 amino acids long. The CDR3 coding sequence is TGTGCCAGCAGTGCACGAGCTTTACGAAACACTGAAGCTTTCTTT. This translates into CASSARALRNTEAFF.

V gene TRBV30 combines with J gene TRBJ1-1, with a weak D call TRBD1 (5 bases). The V end was cut by 5 bases, the J end by 0 bases, with 25 bases between. Germline values: CDR1 GTSNPN, CDR2 SVGIG (reference sequence). This CDR3 is 18 amino acids long. CDR3 coding DNA: TGTGCCTGGGTCCAGTGGAGGGGCCAATCCGAGTTGAACACTGAAGCTTTCTTT. Amino acids: CAWVQWRGQSELNTEAFF. Full variable domain (remainder filled in from reference TRBV30 and TRBJ1-1): SQTIHQWPATLVQPVGSPLSLECTVEGTSNPNLYWYRQAAGRGLQLLFYSVGIGQISSEVPQNLSASRPQDRQFILSSKKLLLSDSGFYLCAWVQWRGQSELNTEAFFGQGTRLTVV.

The V and J genes are TRBV6-4 and TRBJ2-1; no clear D gene. Germline V lookup: CDR1 MRHNA, CDR2 SNTAGT. Trimming took 4 bases from V and 7 from J, leaving 11 bases between them. This CDR3 is 13 amino acids long. The CDR3 spells CASSGHPENEQFF. CDR3 nucleotides: TGTGCCAGCAGTGGCCACCCCGAGAATGAGCAGTTCTTC.

The chain uses TRBV11-2 and TRBJ1-3; TRBD1 matches at 7 bases. The CDR3 covers 15 residues. The junction had 4 bases not matched to a gene; V was cut back by 5 bases and J by 0 bases. Germline V lookup: CDR1 SGHAT, CDR2 FQNNGV. The CDR3 region has the DNA TGTGCCAGCAGCACACAGGGGCTCTCTGGAAACACCATATATTTT. As protein: CASSTQGLSGNTIYF.

This chain joins TRBV7-2 and TRBJ2-5; D is perhaps TRBD2 (6 bases). The J call could be wrong; TRBJ2-7 is a better fit for the DNA end. Germline V gene sequence: CDR1 SGHTA, CDR2 FQGNSA. The CDR3 sequence is 14 residues long. The CDR3 DNA reads TGTGCCAGCAGCCATCAGGGCGGGATCTACGAGCAGTACTTC. Its protein product is CASSHQGGIYEQYF.

A few counts support this clone. This chain uses TRBV29-1 with TRBJ2-7; TRBD2 might be the D (5 bases). CDR3 length: 12 amino acids. Germline loops: CDR1 SQVTM, CDR2 ANQGSEA. V was pared by 4 bases and J by 5 bases, with 12 bases between. CDR3 loop: CSVVRGSNEQYF. CDR3 nucleotides: TGCAGCGTTGTTCGTGGGAGTAACGAGCAGTACTTC.

The chain uses TRBV7-9 and TRBJ1-4; 7 nucleotides line up with TRBD1. The germline V gene has CDR1 SEHNR and CDR2 FQNEAQ (reference sequence). The CDR3 runs to 15 residues. V was clipped by 5 bases and J by 2 bases; unmatched bases: 5. CDR3 DNA: TGTGCCAGCAGCATCAAGACAGGGACTAATGAAAAACTGTTTTTT. Its protein is CASSIKTGTNEKLFF. The variable domain in full, with the rest retrieved from reference TRBV7-9 and TRBJ1-4, is DTGVSQNPRHKITKRGQNVTFRCDPISEHNRLYWYRQTLGQGPEFLTYFQNEAQLEKSRLLSDRFSAERPKGSFSTLEIQRTEQGDSAMYLCASSIKTGTNEKLFFGSGTQLSVL.

This clone turned up a few times. The CDR3 region is CASSRAGTSGAMEQFF. Here the CDR3 DNA reads TGTGCCAGCAGTAGAGCCGGGACTAGCGGGGCGATGGAGCAGTTCTTC. V and J are TRBV6-4 and TRBJ2-1; 13 positions match TRBD2. V lost 5 bases and J lost 10; bases outside the gene matches: 11. The CDR3 loop spans 16 amino acids. Germline V gene sequence: CDR1 MRHNA, CDR2 SNTAGT.

This clone has just a few counts. The chain links TRBV29-1 to TRBJ2-5, with TRBD1 matching 8 bases. Germline V gene lookup returns CDR1 SQVTM and CDR2 ANQGSEA. V lost 7 bases and J lost 4; bases outside the gene matches: 8. The CDR3 loop spans 13 amino acids. The CDR3 loop reads CSAQDRGGETQYF. The CDR3 DNA follows: TGCAGCGCGCAAGACAGGGGAGGAGAGACCCAGTACTTC.

The chain uses TRBV10-3 and TRBJ2-2; 7 positions agree with TRBD2. This CDR3 is 17 amino acids long. V was clipped by 0 bases and J by 6 bases; unmatched bases: 10. Germline CDR1 is ENHRY and CDR2 is SYGVKD. The CDR3 spells CAISESGGSVWSGELFF. The CDR3 bases are TGTGCCATCAGTGAGTCGGGCGGGAGTGTTTGGTCCGGGGAGCTGTTTTTT.

The rearrangement links TRBV7-3 to TRBJ2-1, with 9 bases fitting TRBD2. The CDR3 length is 14 residues. From germline, CDR1 is SGHTA and CDR2 FQGTGA. V lost 6 bases and J lost 2; bases outside the gene matches: 2. CDR3 amino acids: CASSPSGAYNEQFF. CDR3 in DNA: TGTGCCAGCAGTCCTAGCGGGGCCTACAATGAGCAGTTCTTC.

The rearrangement uses TRBV19 and TRBJ1-1; TRBD1 might be the D (5 bases). This CDR3 has 13 amino acids. Between the trimmed V and J ends, which lost 4 bases and 1 base, there was a span of 7 bases. The germline V gene has CDR1 LNHDA and CDR2 SQIVND (reference sequence). CDR3 sequence reads: CASSKGQNTEAFF. The CDR3 nucleotides read TGTGCCAGTAGTAAGGGGCAGAACACTGAAGCTTTCTTT.

The rearrangement uses TRBV7-9 and TRBJ2-3; D may be TRBD2 (6 bases). Trimming removed 1 base at V and 1 base at J, with 15 bases between. This CDR3 contains 17 residues. CDR1 SEHNR and CDR2 FQNEAQ come from the germline V gene (reference sequence). The CDR3 bases are TGTGCCAGCAGCTTAGACCGCCTGGGACTTGGCACAGATACGCAGTATTTT. This gives the protein CASSLDRLGLGTDTQYF.

This sequence joins TRBV5-1 and TRBJ1-2; D is ambiguous. Germline V gene lookup returns CDR1 SGHRS and CDR2 YFSETQ. The CDR3 totals 14 residues. V was shortened by 0 bases and J by 3 bases, with 9 bases between the two germline ends. The DNA of the CDR3 is TGCGCCAGCAGCTTGGAGAGGGAAGACTATGGCTACACCTTC. As protein: CASSLEREDYGYTF.

The rearrangement joins TRBV6-1 to TRBJ1-1, with 8 bases identical to TRBD1. This CDR3 region has 11 residues. CDR1 MNHNS and CDR2 SASEGT come from the germline V gene. The V segment lost 7 bases and the J segment 12 bases; nucleotides outside the gene matches: 7. The CDR3 spells CASTGTGRSFF. The CDR3 DNA follows: TGTGCCAGCACCGGGACAGGCCGTTCTTTCTTT.

This rearrangement joins TRBV7-9 to TRBJ2-5; the D gene is possibly TRBD2 (5 bases). The CDR3 sequence is 16 residues long. The V gene's germline CDR1 is SEHNR and CDR2 FQNEAQ (reference sequence). The ends were cut back, 5 bases at V and 1 base at J, with 17 bases in the middle. The CDR3 DNA is TGTGCCAGCAGCCTGGACTCGGCGGTCTCCCAAGAGACCCAGTACTTC. As protein: CASSLDSAVSQETQYF.

The rearrangement links TRBV6-5 to TRBJ1-1; possibly TRBD1 for D (5 bases). The germline V gene has CDR1 MNHEY and CDR2 SVGAGI. Deletions cut 0 bases from V and 5 bases from J, with 13 bases between. The length of the CDR3 is 15 residues. CDR3 nucleotide sequence: TGTGCCAGCAGTTACTCTTATCGGGGGATTACTGAAGCTTTCTTT. Translated, it gives CASSYSYRGITEAFF.

Only a few counts were recorded for this clone. The J gene is TRBJ2-1, the V gene TRBV9; tentatively, D is TRBD2 (6 bases). Trimming shortened V by 6 bases and J by 6 bases, and 19 bases separated the two germline ends. CDR3 length: 15 residues. CDR1 and CDR2 (germline): SGDLS, YYNGEE. CDR3 sequence: CASNGWDSLGNEQFF. CDR3 DNA: TGTGCCAGCAACGGATGGGACTCGTTAGGCAATGAGCAGTTCTTC. Full variable domain (outside the CDR3, taken from reference TRBV9 and TRBJ2-1): DSGVTQTPKHLITATGQRVTLRCSPRSGDLSVYWYQQSLDQGLQFLIQYYNGEERAKGNILERFSAQQFPDLHSELNLSSLELGDSALYFCASNGWDSLGNEQFFGPGTRLTVL.